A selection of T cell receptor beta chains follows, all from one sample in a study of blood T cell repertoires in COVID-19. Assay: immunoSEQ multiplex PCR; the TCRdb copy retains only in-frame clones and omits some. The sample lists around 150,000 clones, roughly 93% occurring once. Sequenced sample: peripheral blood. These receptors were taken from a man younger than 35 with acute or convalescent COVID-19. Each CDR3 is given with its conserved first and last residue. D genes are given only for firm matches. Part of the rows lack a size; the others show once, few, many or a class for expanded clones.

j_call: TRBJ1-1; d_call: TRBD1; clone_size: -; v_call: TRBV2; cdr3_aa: CASSADRGETEAFF; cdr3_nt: TGTGCCAGCAGTGCCGACAGGGGCGAGACTGAAGCTTTCTTT
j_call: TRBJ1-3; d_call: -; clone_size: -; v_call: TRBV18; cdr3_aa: CASSPYQAAGNTIYF; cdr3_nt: TGTGCCAGCTCCCCCTATCAAGCCGCTGGAAACACCATATATTTT
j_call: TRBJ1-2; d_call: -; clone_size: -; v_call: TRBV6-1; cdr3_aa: CASSEGGRGYGYTF; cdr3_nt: TGTGCCAGCAGTGAAGGGGGCCGTGGCTATGGCTACACCTTC
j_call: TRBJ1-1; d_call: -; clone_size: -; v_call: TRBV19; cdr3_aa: CASSPYPADQRTEAFF; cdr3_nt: TGTGCCAGTAGTCCCTACCCCGCGGATCAACGCACTGAAGCTTTCTTT
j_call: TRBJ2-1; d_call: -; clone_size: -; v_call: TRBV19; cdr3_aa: CASSFYAENEQFF; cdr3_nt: TGTGCCAGTAGTTTCTACGCGGAGAATGAGCAGTTCTTC
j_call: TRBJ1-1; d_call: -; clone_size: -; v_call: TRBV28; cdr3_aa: CASSLGGGMNTEAFF; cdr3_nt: TGTGCCAGCAGCCTGGGTGGGGGGATGAACACTGAAGCTTTCTTT
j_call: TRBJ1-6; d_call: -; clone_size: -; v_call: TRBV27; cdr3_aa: CASSLGGYNSPLHF; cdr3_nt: TGTGCCAGCAGTTTGGGGGGCTATAATTCACCCCTCCACTTT
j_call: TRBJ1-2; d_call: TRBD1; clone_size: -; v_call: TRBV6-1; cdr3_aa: CASSEAHRGYGYTF; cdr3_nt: TGTGCCAGCAGTGAAGCGCACAGGGGCTATGGCTACACCTTC
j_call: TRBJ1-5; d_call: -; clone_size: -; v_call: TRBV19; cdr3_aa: CATLGEGFGNQPQHF; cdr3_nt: TGTGCCACCCTGGGAGAAGGCTTCGGGAATCAGCCCCAGCATTTT
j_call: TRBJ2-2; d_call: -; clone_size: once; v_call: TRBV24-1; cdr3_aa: CATSDYNARLDGGELFF; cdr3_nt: TGTGCCACCAGTGATTACAATGCCCGACTAGATGGCGGGGAGCTGTTTTTT
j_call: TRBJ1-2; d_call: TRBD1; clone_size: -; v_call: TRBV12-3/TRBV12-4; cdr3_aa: CASSLGQGGYTF; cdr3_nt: TGTGCCAGCAGTTTAGGACAGGGTGGCTACACCTTC
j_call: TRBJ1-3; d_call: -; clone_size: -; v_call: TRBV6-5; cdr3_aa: CASSPQRSGNTIYF; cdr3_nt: TGTGCCAGCAGCCCCCAGCGATCTGGAAACACCATATATTTT
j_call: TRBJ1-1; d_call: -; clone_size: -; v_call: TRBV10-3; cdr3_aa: CAIRPTGNAEAFF; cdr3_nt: TGTGCCATCAGGCCCACAGGGAACGCTGAAGCTTTCTTT
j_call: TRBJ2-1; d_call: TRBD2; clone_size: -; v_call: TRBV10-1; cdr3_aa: CASSERLAGDNEQFF; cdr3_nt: TGCGCCAGCAGTGAACGACTAGCGGGTGACAATGAGCAGTTCTTC
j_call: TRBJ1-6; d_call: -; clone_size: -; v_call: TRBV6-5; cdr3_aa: CASSYSNRDPPLHF; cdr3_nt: TGTGCCAGCAGTTACTCGAACAGGGATCCACCCCTCCACTTT
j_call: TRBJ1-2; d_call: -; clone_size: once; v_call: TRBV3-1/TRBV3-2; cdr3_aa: CASSQGRSPETNYGYTF; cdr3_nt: TGTGCCAGCAGCCAAGGGAGGTCTCCAGAAACTAACTATGGCTACACCTTC